One and the same sample provided the 8 T cell receptor beta chains below, sequenced in a study of shared clonotypes between healthy human individuals (dated by TCRdb to about 2020). The library relied on the immunoSEQ multiplex PCR assay. The immuneACCESS repertoire file appears here via TCRdb, limited to in-frame rearrangements. These files lack a portion of the clones; in checked studies, under half of the deficit traces to unresolved V genes, and the cause of the others is not known. Across this sample there are 100,000 or so clones, with roughly 45% seen only once. The ten largest clones take up approximately 16% of the sample. The sequencing sample was made of PBMCs. These receptor sequences come from a woman aged 40-49 years in good health. Some clones in this sample may be carry-over from other donors' samples.

This sequence joins TRBV28 and TRBJ2-7; 9 bases align to TRBD1. The CDR3 extends over 14 amino acids. Germline loops: CDR1 MDHEN, CDR2 SYDVKM. Unmatched junction bases numbered 9, after V lost 8 bases and J lost 4 bases. Here the CDR3 reads CASRRDRVKYEQYF. The CDR3 bases are TGTGCCAGCCGACGGGACAGGGTGAAATACGAGCAGTACTTC.

The CDR3 reads CASSPGTGSYEQYF. CDR3 in DNA: TGTGCCAGCAGCCCAGGGACAGGTTCCTACGAGCAGTACTTC. This rearrangement joins TRBV7-6 to TRBJ2-7; TRBD1 matches at 8 bases. Germline V gives CDR1 SGHVS, CDR2 FNYEAQ. Trimming at V came to 5 bases and at J to 1 base, leaving 4 bases not matched to a gene. The CDR3 is made up of 14 amino acids.

This clone is termed medium-sized (0.01 to 0.1%). Other DNA sequences within the sample encode an identical CDR3. This chain links TRBV6-5 with TRBJ2-7, with 9 bases matching TRBD2. V lost 7 bases and J lost 4; bases outside the gene matches: 11. The CDR3 totals 15 residues. CDR1 is MNHEY, CDR2 SVGAGI, per germline. The CDR3 reads CASNPAGGLTYEQYF. CDR3 bases: TGTGCCAGCAATCCAGCGGGAGGACTGACATACGAGCAGTACTTC.

This sequence joins TRBV5-1 and TRBJ2-3; 7 bases align to TRBD2. Germline V gene sequence: CDR1 SGHRS, CDR2 YFSETQ. The CDR3 loop spans 16 amino acids. The V segment lost 2 bases and the J segment 6 bases; nucleotides outside the gene matches: 12. The CDR3 sequence: CASSFTAGVAGDTQYF. Written as DNA, the CDR3 is TGCGCCAGCAGCTTTACTGCGGGAGTAGCGGGTGATACGCAGTATTTT.

A word on this clone: A far larger clone is a single base away, which makes a read error likely. The chain employs TRBV5-4 and TRBJ1-2; D gene uncertain. V lost 4 bases to trimming and J lost 8 bases, with 15 bases between them. The CDR3 extends over 13 amino acids. Germline CDR1 reads SGHNT; CDR2 reads YYREEE (reference sequence). As DNA, the CDR3 is TGTGCCAGCAGCCAAGAATATCAAGGCGGCTACACCTTC. It yields the protein CASSQEYQGGYTF.

A few counts support this clone. V gene TRBV5-1 combines with J gene TRBJ2-5; 8 nucleotides match TRBD1. Trimming at V came to 0 bases and at J to 4 bases, leaving 2 bases not matched to a gene. This CDR3 has 14 amino acids. CDR1 SGHRS and CDR2 YFSETQ come from the germline V gene. Written as DNA, the CDR3 is TGCGCCAGCAGCTTGGGCCAGGGGGCAGAGACCCAGTACTTC. It is translated as CASSLGQGAETQYF.

Details on this clone: In this CDR3 the conserved last residue, phenylalanine or tryptophan, is missing, so a read error is likely. V and J are TRBV30 and TRBJ1-1; D gene uncertain. Germline values: CDR1 GTSNPN, CDR2 SVGIG (reference sequence). The CDR3 sequence is 13 residues long. V was cut by 0 bases and J by 0 bases, with 5 bases left in between. The CDR3 reads CAWSVLMNTEAFL. Here the CDR3 DNA reads TGTGCCTGGAGTGTTTTGATGAACACTGAAGCTTTCCTT.

This clone was detected ten times or more. Different DNA sequences within this sample yield the same CDR3. This sequence joins TRBV29-1 and TRBJ1-5, with D possibly matching TRBD1 (5 bases). The CDR3 is 15 amino acids. The V gene lost 7 bases and the J gene lost 0 bases, with 16 bases spanning the gap. Germline-derived CDR1 and CDR2 are SQVTM and ANQGSEA. The CDR3 region is CSASVGGYSNQPQHF. The DNA for the CDR3 is TGCAGCGCTAGTGTCGGGGGTTATAGCAATCAGCCCCAGCATTTT.